This T cell receptor (beta chain) was sequenced during a study of shared clonotypes between healthy human individuals. Notes on the study in general: Non-shared clonotypes had lower generation probabilities than those shared by all four donors.

Trimming removed 3 bases at V and 1 base at J, with 16 bases between. CDR3 size: 16 residues. Germline V gives CDR1 SGHTS, CDR2 YDEGEE. The table came from immunoSEQ multiplex PCR; TCRdb's copy has only in-frame clones and leaves some out. The table has about 2 million clones, roughly 95% seen once. About this clone: Its antigen is still unknown.

The specimen was naive CD4+ T cells sorted from blood. Regarding subset: CD45RA+ positively selected. This TCR was recovered from a man younger than 35 in good health. The chain is built from TRBV5-8 and TRBJ1-1, with a possible D match to TRBD1 (5 bases). The DNA of the CDR3 is TGTGCCAGCAGCTCCCGCCTCAGGGCTAGGAACACTGAAGCTTTCTTT. This sequence encodes CASSSRLRARNTEAFF.